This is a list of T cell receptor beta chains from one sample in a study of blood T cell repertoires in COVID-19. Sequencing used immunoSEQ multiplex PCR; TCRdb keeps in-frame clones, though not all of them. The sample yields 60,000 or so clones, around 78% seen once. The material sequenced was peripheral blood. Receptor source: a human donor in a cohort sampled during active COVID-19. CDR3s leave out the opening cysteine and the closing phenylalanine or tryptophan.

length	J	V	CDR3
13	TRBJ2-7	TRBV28	ASSLSGVSSYEQY
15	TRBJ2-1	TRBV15	ATSSRQGITRGNEQF
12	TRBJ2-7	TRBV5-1	ASSPRDRFYEQY
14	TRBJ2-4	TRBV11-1	ASSLGATGSKNIQY
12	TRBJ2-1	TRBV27	ASSLLAGRNEQF
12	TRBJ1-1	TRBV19	ASSIDPGGTEAF
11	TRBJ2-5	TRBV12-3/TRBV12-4	ASSLFKGETQY
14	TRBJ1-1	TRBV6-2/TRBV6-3	ASSYSTITGGYGAF
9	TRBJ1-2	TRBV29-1	SGQHLYGYT
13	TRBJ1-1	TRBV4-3	ASRKSRGLNTEAF
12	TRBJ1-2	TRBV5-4	ASSWTGSIYGYT
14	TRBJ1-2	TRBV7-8	ASSSREGLSLYGYT
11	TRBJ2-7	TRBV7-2	ASSIGYSYEQY
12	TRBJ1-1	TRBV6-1	ASSEQGEHTEAF
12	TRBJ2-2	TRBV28	ASTLSGNTGELF
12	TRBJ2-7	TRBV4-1	ASSQTSGRYEQY